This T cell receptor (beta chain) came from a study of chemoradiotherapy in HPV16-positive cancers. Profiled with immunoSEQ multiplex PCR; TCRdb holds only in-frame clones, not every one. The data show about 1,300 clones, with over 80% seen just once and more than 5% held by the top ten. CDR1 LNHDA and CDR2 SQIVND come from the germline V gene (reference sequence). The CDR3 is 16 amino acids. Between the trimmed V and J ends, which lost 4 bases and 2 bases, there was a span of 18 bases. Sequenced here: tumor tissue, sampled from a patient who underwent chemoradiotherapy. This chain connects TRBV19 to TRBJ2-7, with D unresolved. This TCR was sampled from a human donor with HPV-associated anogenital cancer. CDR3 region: CASSKSMATPTYEQYF. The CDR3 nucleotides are TGTGCCAGTAGTAAGTCGATGGCAACCCCTACCTACGAGCAGTACTTC.